Listed below are T cell receptor beta chains from one sample, sequenced in a study of OX40 agonist ivuxolimab in advanced cancers. Using immunoSEQ multiplex PCR, the repertoire was profiled, and TCRdb retains in-frame clones only, with some absent. The table has some 79,000 clones, roughly 85% seen once; the top ten hold less than 5%. The sequenced sample was CD4+ or CD8+ T cells sorted from blood, obtained in a trial of the OX40 agonist ivuxolimab. These TCRs come from an adult with an advanced solid tumor such as melanoma, head and neck, liver or kidney cancer. Both conserved end residues are part of each CDR3. Fields, in order: J gene, clone size, V gene, D gene, CDR3 protein, CDR3 DNA. D genes are given only for firm matches. Part of the rows lack a size; the others show once, few, many or a class for expanded clones.

>TRBJ2-7|-|TRBV7-5|-
CVRSLVVDCGRGTYEQYF
TGTGTCAGAAGCTTAGTAGTCGACTGCGGGAGGGGGACCTACGAGCAGTACTTC
>TRBJ2-3|-|TRBV5-4|-
CASSVPGGGPDTQYF
TGTGCCAGCAGCGTGCCGGGTGGGGGCCCAGATACGCAGTATTTT
>TRBJ2-7|-|TRBV5-4|-
CASSFGQGGEQYF
TGTGCCAGCAGCTTTGGGCAGGGAGGCGAGCAGTACTTC
>TRBJ1-2|-|TRBV6-5|TRBD1
CASSSGQGAGGYTF
TGTGCCAGCAGTTCGGGACAGGGGGCAGGTGGCTACACCTTC
>TRBJ2-7|-|TRBV18|-
CASSPLPYEQYF
TGTGCCAGCTCACCACTCCCCTACGAGCAGTACTTC
>TRBJ2-1|once|TRBV7-9|-
CASSFLSPGSEQFF
TGTGCCAGCAGCTTTCTTTCTCCAGGAAGTGAGCAGTTCTTC
>TRBJ2-1|-|TRBV5-4|TRBD2
CATSTPLAEYNEQFF
TGTGCCACCTCCACCCCACTAGCGGAATACAATGAGCAGTTCTTC
>TRBJ2-2|-|TRBV19|-
CASSRKGMDTGELFF
TGTGCCAGTAGTCGTAAAGGGATGGACACCGGGGAGCTGTTTTTT
>TRBJ1-5|-|TRBV19|-
CASSIGRAAPQHF
TGTGCCAGTAGTATAGGTCGGGCGGCGCCCCAGCATTTT
>TRBJ1-2|many|TRBV30|TRBD1
CAWSPRGRGLNYGYTF
TGTGCCTGGAGTCCCAGGGGGCGAGGGCTGAACTATGGCTACACCTTC
>TRBJ1-2|-|TRBV7-2|-
CASSLYSGGADYGYTF
TGTGCCAGCAGCTTATACAGTGGGGGCGCGGACTATGGCTACACCTTC
>TRBJ1-1|-|TRBV5-1|TRBD1
CASSVMTGGSTEAFF
TGCGCCAGCAGCGTTATGACAGGGGGGAGTACTGAAGCTTTCTTT
>TRBJ2-1|-|TRBV6-1|-
CASSERSNGKQFF
TGTGCCAGCAGTGAACGATCCAACGGTAAGCAGTTCTTC
>TRBJ2-5|-|TRBV6-1|-
CASSETLWRTQETQYF
TGTGCCAGCAGTGAAACGCTTTGGAGAACCCAAGAGACCCAGTACTTC
>TRBJ1-3|-|TRBV18|-
CASSPGTDSGNTIYF
TGTGCCAGCTCACCCGGGACGGACTCTGGAAACACCATATATTTT
>TRBJ1-2|-|TRBV19|TRBD1
CASTPGQAYGYTF
TGTGCCAGTACCCCGGGACAGGCCTATGGCTACACCTTC
>TRBJ2-2|-|TRBV13|-
CASSLPQAGTGELFF
TGTGCCAGCAGCTTACCACAGGCGGGAACCGGGGAGCTGTTTTTT
>TRBJ1-5|-|TRBV19|TRBD1
CASSPWTGVEHGNQPQHF
TGTGCCAGTAGTCCCTGGACAGGGGTGGAACATGGCAATCAGCCCCAGCATTTT
>TRBJ2-2|-|TRBV27|TRBD2
CASSLTSGVLTGELFF
TGTGCCAGCAGTCTTACTAGCGGGGTACTCACCGGGGAGCTGTTTTTT
>TRBJ2-7|-|TRBV21-1|-
CASQRGGVELAYEQYF
TGTGCCAGCCAAAGAGGTGGAGTTGAGCTCGCCTACGAGCAGTACTTC
>TRBJ2-3|-|TRBV6-6|-
CASSYESDTQYF
TGTGCCAGCAGTTACGAGTCGGATACGCAGTATTTT
>TRBJ1-1|-|TRBV27|-
CASSPGTGNTEAFF
TGTGCCAGCAGTCCCGGGACGGGGAACACTGAAGCTTTCTTT
>TRBJ2-7|-|TRBV27|-
CASSLNEQYF
TGTGCCAGCAGTTTAAACGAGCAGTACTTC
>TRBJ2-7|-|TRBV6-1|-
CASSVRASYEQYF
TGTGCCAGCAGTGTTAGGGCCTCCTACGAGCAGTACTTC
>TRBJ1-5|few|TRBV4-1|-
CASSQVQIQGLYNQPQHF
TGCGCCAGCAGCCAAGTCCAGATCCAGGGGTTGTACAATCAGCCCCAGCATTTT
>TRBJ2-1|-|TRBV10-3|TRBD2
CATSGTSGIGYNEQFF
TGTGCCACCTCCGGGACTAGCGGGATTGGCTACAATGAGCAGTTCTTC
>TRBJ2-7|-|TRBV28|-
CASSSAGRGLYEQYF
TGTGCCAGCAGTTCTGCGGGGAGAGGCCTCTACGAGCAGTACTTC
>TRBJ2-3|-|TRBV5-4|-
CASSTTMGDTQYF
TGTGCCAGCAGCACTACGATGGGAGATACGCAGTATTTT
>TRBJ1-3|-|TRBV19|-
CASSKDVLRNTIYF
TGTGCCAGTAGTAAGGACGTCCTGAGGAACACCATATATTTT
>TRBJ2-1|-|TRBV6-5|TRBD1
CASSYSGTGNGNEQFF
TGTGCCAGCAGTTACTCCGGGACAGGTAATGGCAATGAGCAGTTCTTC
>TRBJ2-5|-|TRBV10-2|TRBD2
CASRERETGQETQYF
TGCGCCAGCAGGGAGCGGGAGACGGGGCAAGAGACCCAGTACTTC
>TRBJ2-1|few|TRBV5-1|-
CASSSSEYYNEQFF
TGCGCCAGCAGCTCCTCCGAATACTACAATGAGCAGTTCTTC
>TRBJ2-5|-|TRBV9|TRBD1
CASSSRTGGGETQYF
TGTGCCAGCAGCTCACGGACAGGGGGCGGAGAGACCCAGTACTTC
>TRBJ2-3|-|TRBV19|TRBD1
CASSTYGHRQGGTDTQYF
TGTGCCAGTAGTACGTACGGGCACCGACAGGGGGGCACAGATACGCAGTATTTT
>TRBJ2-6|-|TRBV10-3|-
CATTKGTGRSGANVLTF
TGTGCCACGACCAAGGGGACGGGAAGATCTGGGGCCAACGTCCTGACTTTC
>TRBJ2-3|once|TRBV7-2|TRBD2
CASSLRGGLGTDTQYF
TGTGCCAGCAGCCTGCGGGGGGGACTGGGCACAGATACGCAGTATTTT
>TRBJ2-1|-|TRBV21-1|-
CASSKIPRERECLGEQFF
TGTGCCAGCAGCAAAATCCCTCGAGAGCGGGAGTGCCTCGGTGAGCAGTTCTTC
>TRBJ1-1|-|TRBV5-4|-
CASSLGGVTMNTEAFF
TGTGCCAGCAGCTTGGGGGGAGTGACCATGAACACTGAAGCTTTCTTT
>TRBJ2-3|-|TRBV13|TRBD2
CASRTGTSDTDTQYF
TGTGCCAGCAGGACCGGGACTAGCGACACAGATACGCAGTATTTT
>TRBJ2-1|-|TRBV28|-
CASTGRAILNEQFF
TGTGCCAGCACCGGCAGGGCTATCCTTAATGAGCAGTTCTTC